This T cell receptor (beta chain) stems from a study of human T cells and chemical hapten exposure. The sample's time point: pre-sensitization, week 0. The treatment here: therapeutic diphenylcyclopropenone sensitization with weekly scalp DPC. Germline loops: CDR1 SGDLS, CDR2 YYNGEE. V was clipped by 0 bases and J by 5 bases, with 6 bases between them. The CDR3 totals 13 residues. Within the library, unique molecular identifiers were attached to each individual cDNA molecule. One entry per CDR3 protein results from TCRdb running MiXCR on the RACE reads. The sample contains 300,000 to 450,000 distinct CDR3 sequences, around 5.5% of which appear only once. This clonotype came up a few times.

The sequencing here drew on whole blood, taken in connection with sensitization to the hapten diphenylcyclopropenone (DPC). The chain is built from TRBV9 and TRBJ1-5; D possibly corresponds to TRBD1 (5 bases). The sequence came from a woman aged 18-29 years with alopecia areata. Some clones in this sample may be carry-over from other donors' samples. The CDR3 coding sequence is TGTGCCAGCAGCGTAGAAGGGGATCAGCCCCAGCATTTT. Translating gives CASSVEGDQPQHF.